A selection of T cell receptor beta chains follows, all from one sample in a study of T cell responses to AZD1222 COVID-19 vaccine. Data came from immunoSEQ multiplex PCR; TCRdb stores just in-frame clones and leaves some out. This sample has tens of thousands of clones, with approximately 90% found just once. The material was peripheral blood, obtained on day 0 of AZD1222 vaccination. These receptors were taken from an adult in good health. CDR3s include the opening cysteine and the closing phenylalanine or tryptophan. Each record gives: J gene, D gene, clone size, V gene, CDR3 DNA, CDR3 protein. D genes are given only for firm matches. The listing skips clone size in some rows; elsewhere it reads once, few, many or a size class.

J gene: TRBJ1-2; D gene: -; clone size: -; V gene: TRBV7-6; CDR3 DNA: TGTGCCAGCAGCTTAGCGAAAAACAGGGAAGAAGGCGGCTACACCTTC; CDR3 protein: CASSLAKNREEGGYTF
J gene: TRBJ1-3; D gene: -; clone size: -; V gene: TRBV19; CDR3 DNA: TGTGCCAGTACCTCCGGCCACCCAGTGTCCTCTGGAAACACCATATATTTT; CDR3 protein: CASTSGHPVSSGNTIYF
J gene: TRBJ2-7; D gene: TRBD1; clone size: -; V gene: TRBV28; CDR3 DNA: TGTGCCAGCAGTTTCCCGGACAGGGGGTTAGGCGAGCAGTACTTC; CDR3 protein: CASSFPDRGLGEQYF
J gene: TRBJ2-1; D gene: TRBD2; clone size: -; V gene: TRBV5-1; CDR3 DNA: TGCGCCAGCAGCTCGACTAGCGGGATTTCCAATGAGCAGTTCTTC; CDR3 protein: CASSSTSGISNEQFF
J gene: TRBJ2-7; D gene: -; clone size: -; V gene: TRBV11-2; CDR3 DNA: TGTGCCAGCAGCTTAGCCCTCGCCGCGGTCTACGAGCAGTACTTC; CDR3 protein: CASSLALAAVYEQYF
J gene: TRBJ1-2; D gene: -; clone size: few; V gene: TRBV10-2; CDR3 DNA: TGCGCCAGCAGTGAGTCGGGCAGATCCTATGGCTACACCTTC; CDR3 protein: CASSESGRSYGYTF
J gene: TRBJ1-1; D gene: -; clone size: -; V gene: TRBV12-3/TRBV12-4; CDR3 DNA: TGTGCCAGCAGTTTAAATAGAGACACTGAAGCTTTCTTT; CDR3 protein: CASSLNRDTEAFF
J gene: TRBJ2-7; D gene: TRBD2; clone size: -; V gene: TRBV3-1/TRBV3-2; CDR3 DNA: TGTGCCAGCAGCCAAGAGAGGGGGAGCGGGAGGGCCAACTACGAGCAGTACTTC; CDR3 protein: CASSQERGSGRANYEQYF
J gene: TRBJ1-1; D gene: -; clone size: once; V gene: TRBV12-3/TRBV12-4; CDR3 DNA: TGTGCCAGCAGTTTACTCCAGAACACTGAAGCTTTCTTT; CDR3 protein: CASSLLQNTEAFF
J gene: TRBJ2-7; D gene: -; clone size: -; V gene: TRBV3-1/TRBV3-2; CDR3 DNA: TGTGCCAGCAGCCAGACCAGGGATGGCGAGCAGTACTTC; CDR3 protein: CASSQTRDGEQYF
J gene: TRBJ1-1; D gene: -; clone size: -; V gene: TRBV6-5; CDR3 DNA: TGTGCCAGCAGTTGGGGACGGAAATCGAGCACTGAAGCTTTCTTT; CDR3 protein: CASSWGRKSSTEAFF
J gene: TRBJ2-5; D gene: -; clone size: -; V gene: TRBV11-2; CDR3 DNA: TGTGCCAGCAGCTTAGAACTGATCGAGACCCAGTACTTC; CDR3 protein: CASSLELIETQYF
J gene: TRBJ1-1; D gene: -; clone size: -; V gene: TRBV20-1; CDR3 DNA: TGCAGTGCTATAGATCCTCCGGGAGCTTTCTTT; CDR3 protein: CSAIDPPGAFF
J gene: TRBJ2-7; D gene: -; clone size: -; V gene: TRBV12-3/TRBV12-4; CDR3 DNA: TGTGCCAGCAGTTTAAAGGGGACCAACGAGCAGTACTTC; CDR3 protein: CASSLKGTNEQYF
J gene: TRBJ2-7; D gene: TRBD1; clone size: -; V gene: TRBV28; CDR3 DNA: TGTGCCAGCAGTTTACATGGACAGGGCTCCTACGAGCAGTACTTC; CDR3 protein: CASSLHGQGSYEQYF
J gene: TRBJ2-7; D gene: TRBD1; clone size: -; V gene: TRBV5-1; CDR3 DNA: TGCGCCAGCAGCTTGAATCCGGGACAGGGGGTTTACGAGCAGTACTTC; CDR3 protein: CASSLNPGQGVYEQYF
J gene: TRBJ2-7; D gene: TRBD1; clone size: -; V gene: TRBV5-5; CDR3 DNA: TGTGCCAGCAGCTTGGGGGGGACAGGGCTCTACGAGCAGTACTTC; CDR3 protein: CASSLGGTGLYEQYF
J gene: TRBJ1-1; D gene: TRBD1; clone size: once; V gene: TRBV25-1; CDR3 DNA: TGTGCCAGCGGACAGGGGGCGCCTACTGAAGCTTTCTTT; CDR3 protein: CASGQGAPTEAFF
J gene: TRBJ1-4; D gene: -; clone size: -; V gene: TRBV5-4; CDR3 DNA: TGTGCCAGCAGCTTGGCCCGTTCTGGGGAAAAACTGTTTTTT; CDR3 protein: CASSLARSGEKLFF
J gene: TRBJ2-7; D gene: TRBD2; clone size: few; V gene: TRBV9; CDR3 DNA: TGTGCCAGCAGCGTAGGGTCGGGACTAGCGGGGGCACTGGGAGAGCAGTACTTC; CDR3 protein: CASSVGSGLAGALGEQYF